Sequencing of this T cell receptor beta chain was carried out in a study of beta chain features in type 1 diabetes. Study results and caveats: The study found fewer insertions and more deletions at VDJ junctions in type 1 diabetes patients. Moderate yet significant TCRB CDR3 shortening was seen in Type 1 diabetes patients in all four CD4+ subsets. Sequencing the cDNA could make cells with high TCR expression show up more than they should.

This clone has more than one count but fewer than ten. The antigen is unknown. Every bit of the isolated RNA underwent reverse transcription, so sequencing read expressed TCRB transcripts. Some clones are missing from TCRdb's copy, which holds only in-frame ones; the method was immunoSEQ multiplex PCR. The table records over 14,000 clones, 65% to 85% of them present only once. The CDR3 covers 16 residues. V lost 0 bases, J lost 6 bases, and 7 bases stayed unmatched. Germline CDR1 and CDR2: SGHTA and FQGNSA. V gene TRBV7-2 combines with J gene TRBJ2-2; 7 bases fit TRBD1. The sequence was collected from a woman aged 18 to 35 with type 1 diabetes. Sequenced input: stem cell memory CD4+ T cells from blood. CDR3 in amino acids: CASSLAPRGSSGELFF. The CDR3 DNA follows: TGTGCCAGCAGCTTAGCGCCCAGGGGGTCTTCCGGGGAGCTGTTTTTT.